This is a list of T cell receptor beta chains from one sample in a study of blood T cells in healthy people across ages. TCRdb passed the 5' RACE reads through MiXCR, listing each CDR3 protein once. This sample yields hundreds of thousands of distinct CDR3 sequences, of which approximately 48% are seen a single time; around 18% belongs to the top ten. The sample was blood. The receptors shown here come from a man aged 55 to 70 in good health. Each CDR3 is given with its conserved first and last residue. Each record gives: clone size, J gene, V gene, D gene, CDR3 protein, CDR3 DNA. The D gene is left open where the match is weak. The listing skips clone size in some rows; elsewhere it reads once, few, many or a size class.

>once|TRBJ1-2|TRBV7-2|TRBD1
CASSPRQGLADYGYTF
TGTGCCAGCAGCCCACGACAGGGATTGGCTGACTATGGCTACACCTTC
>-|TRBJ2-7|TRBV3-1|TRBD2
CASSQGDTTSGGAYEQYF
TGTGCCAGCAGCCAAGGGGATACGACTAGCGGGGGGGCCTACGAGCAGTACTTC
>once|TRBJ1-6|TRBV4-1|TRBD1
CASSRGPGTGNSPLHF
TGCGCCAGCAGCCGGGGACCCGGGACAGGGAATTCACCCCTCCACTTT
>-|TRBJ2-1|TRBV6-1|-
CASSEFPHEQFF
TGTGCCAGCAGTGAATTTCCCCATGAGCAGTTCTTC
>many|TRBJ1-1|TRBV29-1|TRBD1
CSVIPGQGVNTEAFF
TGCAGCGTCATCCCGGGACAGGGGGTGAACACTGAAGCTTTCTTT
>-|TRBJ2-7|TRBV12-3/TRBV12-4|-
CASTFDSSYEQYF
TGTGCCAGCACCTTTGACAGTTCCTACGAGCAGTACTTC
>-|TRBJ2-7|TRBV5-6|-
CASSPRGALYEQYF
TGTGCCAGCAGCCCAAGGGGGGCTCTCTACGAGCAGTACTTC
>-|TRBJ1-5|TRBV7-2|TRBD1
CASSLGQGAAQPQHF
TGTGCCAGCAGCCTCGGACAGGGGGCGGCTCAGCCCCAGCATTTT
>-|TRBJ2-5|TRBV6-2/TRBV6-3|TRBD1
CASSYRTGGQYF
TGTGCCAGCAGTTACAGGACAGGGGGCCAGTACTTC
>few|TRBJ2-7|TRBV7-9|TRBD1
CASRPGTGNYEQYF
TGTGCCAGCAGACCCGGGACAGGCAACTACGAGCAGTACTTC
>once|TRBJ2-6|TRBV4-3|-
CASSPGGSGANVPTF
TGCGCCAGCAGCCCTGGGGGTTCCGGGGCCAACGTCCCGACTTTC
>once|TRBJ1-2|TRBV3-1|TRBD1
CASSSRTGGSYGYTF
TGTGCCAGCAGCTCGCGGACAGGGGGCTCCTATGGCTACACCTTC
>few|TRBJ1-2|TRBV7-2|-
CASSSSLGENYGYTF
TGTGCCAGCAGCTCCTCTCTTGGGGAGAACTATGGCTACACCTTC
>-|TRBJ2-5|TRBV3-1|-
CASSQDYWQQETQYF
TGTGCCAGCAGCCAAGATTACTGGCAGCAAGAGACCCAGTACTTC
>-|TRBJ2-7|TRBV20-1|TRBD1
CSASGTGGYYEQYF
TGCAGTGCTTCCGGGACAGGGGGATACTACGAGCAGTACTTC
>-|TRBJ2-1|TRBV20-1|TRBD2
CSAYPSGGPNRNEQFF
TGCAGTGCTTACCCCTCGGGGGGGCCAAATCGGAATGAGCAGTTCTTC
>-|TRBJ1-1|TRBV27|-
CASSALGGSEAFF
TGTGCCAGCAGTGCTTTGGGGGGGTCTGAAGCTTTCTTT
>-|TRBJ1-4|TRBV6-6|-
CASCRRPNEKLFF
TGTGCCAGTTGCAGGCGCCCGAATGAAAAACTGTTTTTT
>-|TRBJ2-1|TRBV5-1|TRBD1
CASRTTGGSLEQFF
TGCGCCAGCAGAACGACAGGGGGTAGTCTCGAGCAGTTCTTC
>-|TRBJ2-7|TRBV27|TRBD2
CASSSLQLAGPYF
TGTGCCAGCAGTTCCCTTCAACTAGCGGGGCCGTACTTC
>few|TRBJ2-1|TRBV13|-
CASSPTRDPANEQFF
TGTGCCAGCAGCCCCACACGTGACCCAGCCAATGAGCAGTTCTTC
>-|TRBJ1-6|TRBV7-2|-
CASSSGVGTSGSPLHF
TGTGCCAGCAGCTCAGGGGTTGGGACCTCGGGATCACCCCTCCACTTT
>-|TRBJ2-7|TRBV12-5|TRBD1
CASSPGTGRDYEQYF
TGTGCTAGTTCCCCCGGGACAGGGAGGGACTACGAGCAGTACTTC
>many|TRBJ2-7|TRBV27|TRBD1
CASKPGTGDYYEQYF
TGTGCCAGCAAACCCGGGACAGGGGATTACTACGAGCAGTACTTC
>-|TRBJ2-1|TRBV27|-
CASSFNLGGQFF
TGTGCCAGCAGTTTCAACTTGGGAGGGCAGTTCTTC
>-|TRBJ2-3|TRBV11-2|-
CASSLVALPGDTQYF
TGTGCCAGCAGCTTAGTTGCGCTCCCAGGGGATACGCAGTATTTT
>many|TRBJ1-5|TRBV12-3/TRBV12-4|-
CASARGGNQPQHF
TGTGCCAGCGCCCGGGGTGGGAATCAGCCCCAGCATTTT
>-|TRBJ2-3|TRBV24-1|-
CATSDPGGPGRTDTQYF
TGTGCCACCAGTGATCCTGGTGGGCCTGGACGCACAGATACGCAGTATTTT
>once|TRBJ2-5|TRBV11-3|-
CASSIRTDNQETQYF
TGTGCCAGCAGCATCCGGACAGACAACCAAGAGACCCAGTACTTC
>-|TRBJ2-1|TRBV7-9|TRBD1
CASSSSPGQMNEQFF
TGTGCCAGCAGCTCGAGTCCGGGACAGATGAATGAGCAGTTCTTC
>-|TRBJ2-1|TRBV7-9|-
CASSLVDGEYNEQFF
TGTGCCAGCAGCTTAGTCGATGGGGAGTACAATGAGCAGTTCTTC